This T cell receptor beta chain was found in a study of blood T cell repertoires in COVID-19. The wider study: Some COVID-19 samples were acute and others convalescent; all came from the United States, Italy and Spain. Sample material is recorded as cDNA or gDNA derived from T cells, B-cell-depleted T cells, or PBMCs.

Method: immunoSEQ multiplex PCR; TCRdb's copy keeps in-frame clones and lacks some. The table includes tens of thousands of clones, roughly 80% detected once. Germline V gene sequence: CDR1 SGHTA, CDR2 FQGNSA. V lost 3 bases to trimming and J lost 1 base; unmatched junction nucleotides: 2. The CDR3 extends over 16 amino acids. The chain employs TRBV7-2 and TRBJ2-1, with 11 bases aligning to TRBD2. This receptor was obtained from a man aged 45-60 years with acute or convalescent COVID-19. Sample: peripheral blood. The CDR3 DNA reads as TGTGCCAGCAGCTTGACTAGCGGGGAATCCTACAATGAGCAGTTCTTC. Translating it yields CASSLTSGESYNEQFF.